The rows below give T cell receptor beta chains drawn from one sample of a study of beta chain features in type 1 diabetes. Assay: immunoSEQ multiplex PCR; the TCRdb copy retains only in-frame clones and omits some. Among hundreds of thousands of clones listed, roughly 30% were seen once. The sequencing sample was made of naive CD4+ T cells from blood. These receptors all come from a man between 18 and 29 years old in good health. CDR3s include the opening cysteine and the closing phenylalanine or tryptophan. The order of the fields is V gene, J gene, clone size, D gene, CDR3 protein, CDR3 DNA. The D gene is left open where the match is weak. Size tells how often a clone was seen (once, few, many) or the class of an expanded clone, and some rows leave it out.

V: TRBV27; J: TRBJ2-2; size: NA; D: NA; CDR3: CASSLGSPSGTGELFF; DNA: TGTGCCAGCAGTTTAGGTTCCCCAAGCGGTACCGGGGAGCTGTTTTTT
V: TRBV4-3; J: TRBJ2-7; size: NA; D: TRBD2; CDR3: CASSQNSGRAYEQYF; DNA: TGCGCCAGCAGCCAAAATAGCGGGAGGGCCTACGAGCAGTACTTC
V: TRBV27; J: TRBJ2-7; size: NA; D: NA; CDR3: CASTVNYEQYF; DNA: TGTGCCAGCACCGTCAACTACGAGCAGTACTTC
V: TRBV4-3; J: TRBJ1-5; size: few; D: NA; CDR3: CASSHRVGRSQPQHF; DNA: TGCGCCAGCAGCCACCGAGTAGGAAGGAGTCAGCCCCAGCATTTT
V: TRBV5-1; J: TRBJ2-1; size: NA; D: TRBD2; CDR3: CASSFGAGVFNEQFF; DNA: TGCGCCAGCAGCTTCGGGGCGGGAGTCTTTAATGAGCAGTTCTTC
V: TRBV4-2; J: TRBJ2-1; size: NA; D: TRBD2; CDR3: CASSQDTSGASGRNYNEQFF; DNA: TGTGCCAGCAGCCAAGATACAAGCGGGGCTAGCGGGAGGAACTACAATGAGCAGTTCTTC
V: TRBV30; J: TRBJ1-3; size: few; D: NA; CDR3: CAWTNLRGPGNTIYF; DNA: TGTGCCTGGACCAACCTGCGAGGGCCCGGAAACACCATATATTTT
V: TRBV4-3; J: TRBJ2-1; size: NA; D: NA; CDR3: CASSQAGVANYNEQFF; DNA: TGCGCCAGCAGCCAGGCTGGGGTAGCGAATTACAATGAGCAGTTCTTC
V: TRBV18; J: TRBJ2-7; size: NA; D: NA; CDR3: CASPPSREDEQYF; DNA: TGTGCCAGCCCACCCTCCCGAGAGGACGAGCAGTACTTC
V: TRBV15; J: TRBJ2-7; size: NA; D: NA; CDR3: CATSDRTGLYEQYF; DNA: TGTGCCACCAGCGATCGGACCGGCCTCTACGAGCAGTACTTC
V: TRBV30; J: TRBJ2-6; size: once; D: NA; CDR3: CAWRPLPQGRWSGANVLTF; DNA: TGTGCCTGGAGACCTCTACCTCAGGGGAGATGGTCTGGGGCCAACGTCCTGACTTTC
V: TRBV7-9; J: TRBJ2-7; size: NA; D: TRBD2; CDR3: CASSLEWTSGTEQYF; DNA: TGTGCCAGCAGCTTAGAGTGGACTAGCGGGACCGAGCAGTACTTC
V: TRBV18; J: TRBJ1-1; size: NA; D: TRBD1; CDR3: CASSLDRVLNTEAFF; DNA: TGTGCCAGCTCACTAGACAGGGTCCTGAACACTGAAGCTTTCTTT
V: TRBV5-4; J: TRBJ1-5; size: few; D: NA; CDR3: CASSLWPGTSQPQHF; DNA: TGTGCCAGCAGCTTGTGGCCCGGGACCAGCCAGCCCCAGCATTTT
V: TRBV30; J: TRBJ2-7; size: NA; D: NA; CDR3: CAWSVQAGIYF; DNA: TGTGCCTGGAGTGTACAGGCGGGAATTTACTTC
V: TRBV7-2; J: TRBJ2-1; size: few; D: TRBD2; CDR3: CASSLGTAGYNEQFF; DNA: TGTGCCAGCAGCTTAGGTACAGCGGGGTACAATGAGCAGTTCTTC
V: TRBV19; J: TRBJ2-1; size: few; D: TRBD2; CDR3: CASSTQAGGPLEQFF; DNA: TGTGCCAGTAGTACCCAAGCGGGAGGGCCGCTCGAGCAGTTCTTC
V: TRBV30; J: TRBJ2-3; size: few; D: NA; CDR3: CAWREFGTDTQYF; DNA: TGTGCCTGGCGGGAGTTTGGCACAGATACGCAGTATTTT
V: TRBV5-1; J: TRBJ2-1; size: NA; D: NA; CDR3: CASSLDVGRWKFF; DNA: TGCGCCAGCAGCTTGGATGTCGGCCGTTGGAAGTTCTTC
V: TRBV2; J: TRBJ2-7; size: NA; D: TRBD1; CDR3: CASSANRGYLYEQYF; DNA: TGTGCCAGCAGTGCTAACAGGGGGTATCTTTACGAGCAGTACTTC
V: TRBV27; J: TRBJ2-7; size: NA; D: TRBD2; CDR3: CASSFGREAWYEQYF; DNA: TGTGCCAGCAGTTTTGGGCGGGAGGCCTGGTACGAGCAGTACTTC
V: TRBV14; J: TRBJ2-1; size: NA; D: NA; CDR3: CASSLGTTSRFF; DNA: TGTGCCAGCAGCCTAGGGACCACTTCCCGGTTCTTC
V: TRBV7-2; J: TRBJ2-1; size: NA; D: NA; CDR3: CASSSSSYNEQFF; DNA: TGTGCCAGCAGCTCCAGCTCCTACAATGAGCAGTTCTTC
V: TRBV4-1; J: TRBJ1-4; size: NA; D: NA; CDR3: CASSARRGLQLEKLFF; DNA: TGCGCCAGCAGCGCCCGACGGGGCTTGCAACTTGAAAAACTGTTTTTT
V: TRBV28; J: TRBJ2-1; size: NA; D: TRBD2; CDR3: CASSRPGLAYNEQFF; DNA: TGTGCCAGCAGCCGGCCGGGACTAGCCTACAATGAGCAGTTCTTC
V: TRBV15; J: TRBJ1-2; size: NA; D: NA; CDR3: CATSRDLSKGVNYGYTF; DNA: TGTGCCACCAGCAGAGATCTGAGTAAGGGAGTCAACTATGGCTACACCTTC
V: TRBV30; J: TRBJ2-1; size: NA; D: NA; CDR3: CAWSQRLVIYNEQFF; DNA: TGTGCCTGGAGTCAGAGGCTGGTGATCTACAATGAGCAGTTCTTC
V: TRBV29-1; J: TRBJ1-2; size: NA; D: NA; CDR3: CSGTENNYGYTF; DNA: TGCTCTGGAACGGAGAATAACTATGGCTACACCTTC
V: TRBV7-2; J: TRBJ2-5; size: few; D: NA; CDR3: CASSPFGQPPQETQYF; DNA: TGTGCCAGCAGCCCCTTCGGACAGCCTCCCCAAGAGACCCAGTACTTC
V: TRBV30; J: TRBJ2-1; size: NA; D: NA; CDR3: CAWVGTSYNEQFF; DNA: TGTGCCTGGGTAGGGACATCCTACAATGAGCAGTTCTTC
V: TRBV7-2; J: TRBJ1-2; size: few; D: NA; CDR3: CASSLDRTGGYGYTF; DNA: TGTGCCAGCAGCTTAGACCGCACGGGGGGCTATGGCTACACCTTC
V: TRBV7-2; J: TRBJ2-5; size: NA; D: NA; CDR3: CASSFTATQETQYF; DNA: TGTGCCAGCAGCTTCACAGCTACCCAAGAGACCCAGTACTTC
V: TRBV7-9; J: TRBJ2-2; size: NA; D: TRBD2; CDR3: CASSWTSGRANTGELFF; DNA: TGTGCCAGCAGCTGGACTAGCGGGAGGGCGAACACCGGGGAGCTGTTTTTT
V: TRBV7-6; J: TRBJ1-1; size: NA; D: NA; CDR3: CASSGRGRAEAFF; DNA: TGTGCCAGCAGCGGGAGGGGTAGGGCTGAAGCTTTCTTT
V: TRBV9; J: TRBJ1-2; size: NA; D: TRBD1; CDR3: CASSVLGTAGASYGYTF; DNA: TGTGCCAGCAGCGTACTAGGGACAGCTGGGGCATCCTATGGCTACACCTTC
V: TRBV7-9; J: TRBJ2-6; size: NA; D: NA; CDR3: CASSLILASGANVLTF; DNA: TGTGCCAGCAGCTTAATTTTGGCCTCTGGGGCCAACGTCCTGACTTTC
V: TRBV20-1; J: TRBJ2-1; size: few; D: NA; CDR3: CSARGYNEQFF; DNA: TGCAGTGCTAGGGGGTATAATGAGCAGTTCTTC
V: TRBV7-2; J: TRBJ1-5; size: NA; D: NA; CDR3: CASSPTGDQPQHF; DNA: TGTGCCAGCAGCCCGACCGGGGACCAGCCCCAGCATTTT
V: TRBV4-1; J: TRBJ2-2; size: few; D: TRBD1; CDR3: CASSQAGGRITGELFF; DNA: TGCGCCAGCAGCCAGGCAGGGGGTAGAATCACCGGGGAGCTGTTTTTT
V: TRBV25-1; J: TRBJ2-5; size: few; D: NA; CDR3: CASSGQETQYF; DNA: TGTGCCAGCAGTGGCCAAGAGACCCAGTACTTC
V: TRBV29-1; J: TRBJ1-2; size: few; D: NA; CDR3: CSVADFIRSYTF; DNA: TGCAGCGTCGCGGATTTCATAAGGAGCTACACCTTC
V: TRBV27; J: TRBJ2-5; size: few; D: TRBD2; CDR3: CASSFRGRETQYF; DNA: TGTGCCAGCAGTTTCCGCGGGAGGGAGACCCAGTACTTC
V: TRBV2; J: TRBJ2-1; size: few; D: TRBD2; CDR3: CASSPRTSSEQFF; DNA: TGTGCCAGCAGCCCCCGGACTAGCAGTGAGCAGTTCTTC
V: TRBV7-3; J: TRBJ2-1; size: NA; D: TRBD2; CDR3: CASSYGTSGSYNEQFF; DNA: TGTGCCAGCAGCTACGGGACTAGCGGCTCCTACAATGAGCAGTTCTTC
V: TRBV7-3; J: TRBJ2-6; size: NA; D: NA; CDR3: CASRRESGANVLTF; DNA: TGTGCCAGCAGACGGGAGTCTGGGGCCAACGTCCTGACTTTC
V: TRBV9; J: TRBJ1-2; size: NA; D: NA; CDR3: CASSLDMVNRNGYGYTF; DNA: TGTGCCAGCAGCTTAGACATGGTAAATCGAAACGGCTATGGCTACACCTTC
V: TRBV2; J: TRBJ2-4; size: few; D: NA; CDR3: CASSAGHQAKNIQYF; DNA: TGTGCCAGCAGTGCGGGACACCAAGCCAAAAACATTCAGTACTTC
V: TRBV6-6; J: TRBJ2-1; size: NA; D: NA; CDR3: CASSRDALSGEQFF; DNA: TGTGCCAGCAGTCGAGACGCCCTCTCGGGAGAGCAGTTCTTC
V: TRBV2; J: TRBJ2-4; size: few; D: NA; CDR3: CASSRTRDNIQYF; DNA: TGTGCCAGCAGTCGTACCCGGGACAACATTCAGTACTTC
V: TRBV11-3; J: TRBJ2-5; size: NA; D: NA; CDR3: CASSFGIQETQYF; DNA: TGTGCCAGCAGCTTTGGAATTCAAGAGACCCAGTACTTC
V: TRBV29-1; J: TRBJ1-4; size: NA; D: NA; CDR3: CSVSRDSDEKLFF; DNA: TGCAGCGTGAGCAGGGACTCCGATGAAAAACTGTTTTTT
V: TRBV7-9; J: TRBJ2-1; size: NA; D: TRBD2; CDR3: CASSPSGAISYNEQFF; DNA: TGTGCCAGCAGCCCTAGCGGGGCGATATCCTACAATGAGCAGTTCTTC
V: TRBV27; J: TRBJ2-7; size: few; D: NA; CDR3: CASSLRAGPYEQYF; DNA: TGTGCCAGCAGTTTACGGGCAGGGCCCTACGAGCAGTACTTC
V: TRBV7-2; J: TRBJ2-3; size: few; D: NA; CDR3: CASSLAGTPAPSTDTQYF; DNA: TGTGCCAGCAGCTTAGCGGGGACGCCCGCCCCTAGCACAGATACGCAGTATTTT
V: TRBV6-5; J: TRBJ2-7; size: NA; D: TRBD1; CDR3: CASSYLGQAYEQYF; DNA: TGTGCCAGCAGTTACTTAGGACAGGCCTACGAGCAGTACTTC
V: TRBV15; J: TRBJ2-1; size: NA; D: NA; CDR3: CATSRDRRRQTNNEQFF; DNA: TGTGCCACCAGCAGGGATAGAAGAAGGCAGACTAACAATGAGCAGTTCTTC
V: TRBV4-1; J: TRBJ2-7; size: few; D: TRBD1; CDR3: CASSLRTGNLYEQYF; DNA: TGCGCCAGCAGCCTAAGGACAGGGAATCTCTACGAGCAGTACTTC
V: TRBV29-1; J: TRBJ2-7; size: few; D: TRBD1; CDR3: CSGRDRETYEQYF; DNA: TGCAGCGGCCGGGACAGGGAGACCTACGAGCAGTACTTC